One and the same sample provided the 12 T cell receptor beta chains below, sequenced in a study of PD-1 blockade in classical Hodgkin lymphoma (TCRdb year 2020). Library prep was done by the immunoSEQ multiplex PCR assay. The clones in this table, taken by TCRdb from immuneACCESS, are in-frame only. Not every clone is retained; where verified, under half of the shortfall comes from an unresolved V gene, and the cause of the rest is unknown. This sample has tens of thousands of clones in its table, and roughly 86% of those were observed once. Together, the top ten hold 11% of the sample. The intended sense of this specimen's time point label: cycle 2 day 1 (C2D1) of nivolumab. Every trial patient had relapsed following autologous stem cell transplantation, and prior brentuximab vedotin exposure was what differed among cohorts A, B and C. The sequencing here drew on peripheral blood mononuclear cells (PBMCs), taken before the second cycle of nivolumab. The receptors derive from a human donor with classical Hodgkin lymphoma.

The CDR3 spells CARQGQINTGELFF. Here the CDR3 DNA reads TGTGCCCGTCAGGGACAGATTAACACCGGGGAGCTGTTTTTT. The chain employs TRBV2 and TRBJ2-2, with 7 positions matching TRBD1. Germline CDR1 SNHLY, CDR2 FYNNEI. The CDR3 sequence is 14 residues long. J lost 2 bases, V lost 11 bases, and 8 bases had no gene match.

V usage is TRBV4-3 and J usage is TRBJ2-1, with 10 bases matching TRBD1. Germline V CDR1 and CDR2: LGHNA, YSLEER. V gave up 0 bases and J gave up 8 bases; unmatched junction bases: 4. CDR3 length equals 15 residues. For the CDR3, the DNA is TGCGCCAGCAGCCAAGACTGGGACAGGGGTGATGAGCAGTTCTTC. It codes for CASSQDWDRGDEQFF.

The chain combines TRBV4-3 with TRBJ1-6, with D unclear. Trimming took 0 bases from V and 8 from J, leaving 8 bases between them. CDR1 and CDR2 (germline): LGHNA, YSLEER. The CDR3 contains 14 residues. CDR3 DNA: TGCGCCAGCAGCCAAGATCTGACTGATTCACCCCTCCACTTT. Its translation: CASSQDLTDSPLHF.

The V call is TRBV29-1, the J call TRBJ2-3, with 7 bases identical to TRBD2. Germline-derived CDR1 and CDR2 are SQVTM and ANQGSEA. This CDR3 spans 18 amino acids. The ends lost 0 bases at V and 0 bases at J; junction bases unmatched: 12. CDR3 residues: CSVEDPSGTSPSTDTQYF. CDR3 coding DNA: TGCAGCGTTGAAGACCCTAGCGGCACCAGCCCCAGCACAGATACGCAGTATTTT.

The V call is TRBV4-3, the J call TRBJ1-1, with D perhaps matching TRBD1 (6 bases). This CDR3 has 13 residues. Trimming pared 5 bases from V and 4 bases from J, leaving 11 bases between. Looked up from germline, CDR1 is LGHNA and CDR2 is YSLEER. The CDR3 reads CASSTLGGTEAFF. For the CDR3, the DNA is TGCGCCAGCAGCACACTAGGGGGCACTGAAGCTTTCTTT.

J is TRBJ1-2 and V is TRBV28; 7 bases agree with TRBD1. The trim removed 7 bases at V and 0 bases at J, leaving 11 bases unmatched. The CDR3 consists of 16 residues. Germline lookup yields CDR1 MDHEN and CDR2 SYDVKM. CDR3 protein: CASNPLGDSSNYGYTF. DNA for the CDR3: TGTGCCAGCAACCCCCTAGGGGACAGCTCTAACTATGGCTACACCTTC.

J is TRBJ2-2 and V is TRBV7-5; the table gives TRBD1 as D, unverified against the DNA. TRBV7-5 is deemed a pseudogene. This CDR3 is 13 amino acids long. The CDR3 DNA reads as TGTGCCAGAAGCCCCAACGACAGTAGGGAGCTGTTTTTT. Amino acid sequence: CARSPNDSRELFF.

This chain's CDR3 is CASSLTGNEQFF. The CDR3 nucleotides are TGTGCCAGCAGCTTGACAGGGAATGAGCAGTTCTTC. The chain employs TRBV5-6 and TRBJ2-1; a weak D match, TRBD1 (6 bases). Trimming removed 1 base from V and 7 bases from J, with 6 bases in between. The germline gives CDR1 SGHDT, CDR2 YYEEEE. The CDR3 extends over 12 amino acids.

This clone appeared a few times. This chain connects TRBV9 to TRBJ2-5; TRBD1 might be the D (5 bases). The CDR3 is made up of 15 amino acids. Germline loops: CDR1 SGDLS, CDR2 YYNGEE. Trimming took off 0 bases at V and 2 bases at J, with 11 bases between the two ends. CDR3 coding DNA: TGTGCCAGCAGCGTAGAGGGGCGGCGTCAAGAGACCCAGTACTTC. Protein product: CASSVEGRRQETQYF.

The J gene is TRBJ1-2, the V gene TRBV7-9; D is perhaps TRBD1 (6 bases). The CDR3 totals 16 residues. V was trimmed by 4 bases and J by 7 bases, leaving 22 bases between them. Per germline, CDR1 SEHNR and CDR2 FQNEAQ (reference sequence). CDR3 loop: CASSSHLRGASGGYTF. The CDR3 DNA reads as TGTGCCAGCAGCTCACACCTTCGGGGGGCGTCGGGTGGCTACACCTTC.

The chain is built from TRBV19 and TRBJ1-2, with a possible D match to TRBD1 (6 bases). V lost 7 bases, J lost 0 bases, and 18 bases lay in between. This CDR3 region has 16 residues. Looked up from germline, CDR1 is LNHDA and CDR2 is SQIVND (reference sequence). This CDR3 reads CASNPRGDTPNYGYTF. The CDR3 DNA reads TGTGCCAGTAACCCGAGGGGGGACACCCCTAACTATGGCTACACCTTC.

The DNA for the CDR3 is TGTGCCAGCAGCTCCCCCTCAGGGGGCGGGGAGACCCAGTACTTC. Residues: CASSSPSGGGETQYF. V usage is TRBV7-6 and J usage is TRBJ2-5; 8 bases match TRBD1. Losses at the gene ends were 4 bases for V and 5 bases for J; bases not matched to a gene: 9. CDR1 is SGHVS, CDR2 FNYEAQ, per germline. This CDR3 is 15 amino acids long.